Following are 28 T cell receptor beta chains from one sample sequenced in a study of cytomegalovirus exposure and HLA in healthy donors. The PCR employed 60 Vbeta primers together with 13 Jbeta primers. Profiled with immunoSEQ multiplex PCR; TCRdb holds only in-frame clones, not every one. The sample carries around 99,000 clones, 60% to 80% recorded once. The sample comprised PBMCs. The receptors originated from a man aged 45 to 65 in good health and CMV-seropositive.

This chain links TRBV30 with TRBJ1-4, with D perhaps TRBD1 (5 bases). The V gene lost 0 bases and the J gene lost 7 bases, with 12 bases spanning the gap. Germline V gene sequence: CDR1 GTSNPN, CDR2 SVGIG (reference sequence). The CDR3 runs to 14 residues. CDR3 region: CAWSVGGGSEKLFF. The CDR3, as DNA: TGTGCCTGGAGTGTCGGGGGGGGGAGTGAAAAACTGTTTTTT.

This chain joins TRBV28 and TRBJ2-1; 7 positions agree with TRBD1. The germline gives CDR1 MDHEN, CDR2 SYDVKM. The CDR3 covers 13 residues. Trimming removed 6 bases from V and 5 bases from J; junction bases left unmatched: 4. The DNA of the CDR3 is TGTGCCAGCAGCCTAGGGACAGACAATGAGCAGTTCTTC. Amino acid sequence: CASSLGTDNEQFF.

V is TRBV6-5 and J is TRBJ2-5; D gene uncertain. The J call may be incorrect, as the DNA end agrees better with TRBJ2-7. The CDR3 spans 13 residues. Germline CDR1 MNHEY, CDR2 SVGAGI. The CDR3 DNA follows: TGTGCCAGCAGTTACAGCTCGGTATACGAGCAGTACTTC. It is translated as CASSYSSVYEQYF.

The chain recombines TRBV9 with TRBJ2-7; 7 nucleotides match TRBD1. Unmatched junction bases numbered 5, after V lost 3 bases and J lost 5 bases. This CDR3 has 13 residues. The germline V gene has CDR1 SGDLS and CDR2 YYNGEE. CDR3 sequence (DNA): TGTGCCAGCAGCGCTGGGGGACAGAACGAGCAGTACTTC. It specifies CASSAGGQNEQYF.

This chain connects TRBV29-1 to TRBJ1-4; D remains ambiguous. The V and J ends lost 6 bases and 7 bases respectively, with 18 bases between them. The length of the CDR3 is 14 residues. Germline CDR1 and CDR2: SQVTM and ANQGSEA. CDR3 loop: CSVLPATAGEKLFF. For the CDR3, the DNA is TGCAGCGTGCTACCTGCCACCGCGGGTGAAAAACTGTTTTTT.

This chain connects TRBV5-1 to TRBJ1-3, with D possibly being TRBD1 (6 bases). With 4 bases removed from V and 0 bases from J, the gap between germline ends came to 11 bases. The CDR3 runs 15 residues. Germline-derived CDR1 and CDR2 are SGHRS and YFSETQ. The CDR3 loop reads CASSGGGNSGNTIYF. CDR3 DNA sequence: TGCGCCAGCAGCGGGGGCGGAAACTCTGGAAACACCATATATTTT.

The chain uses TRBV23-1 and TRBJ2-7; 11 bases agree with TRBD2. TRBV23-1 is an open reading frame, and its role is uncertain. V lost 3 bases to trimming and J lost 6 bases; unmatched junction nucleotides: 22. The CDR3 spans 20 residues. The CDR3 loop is CASSQIYRLAGGVPPLEQYF. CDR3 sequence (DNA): TGCGCCAGCAGTCAGATTTACCGCCTAGCGGGGGGCGTTCCCCCGCTCGAGCAGTACTTC.

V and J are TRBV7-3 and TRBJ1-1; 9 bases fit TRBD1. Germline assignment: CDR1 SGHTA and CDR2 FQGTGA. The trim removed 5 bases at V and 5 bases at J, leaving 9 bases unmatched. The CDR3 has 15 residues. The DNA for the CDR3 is TGTGCCAGCAGCATACAGGGGGCGAGGTTGACTGAAGCTTTCTTT. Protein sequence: CASSIQGARLTEAFF.

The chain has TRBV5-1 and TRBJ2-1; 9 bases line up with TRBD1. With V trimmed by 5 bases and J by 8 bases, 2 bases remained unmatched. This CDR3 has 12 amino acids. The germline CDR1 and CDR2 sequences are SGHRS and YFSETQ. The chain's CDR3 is CASRRTGDEQFF. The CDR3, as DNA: TGCGCCAGCAGAAGGACAGGGGATGAGCAGTTCTTC.

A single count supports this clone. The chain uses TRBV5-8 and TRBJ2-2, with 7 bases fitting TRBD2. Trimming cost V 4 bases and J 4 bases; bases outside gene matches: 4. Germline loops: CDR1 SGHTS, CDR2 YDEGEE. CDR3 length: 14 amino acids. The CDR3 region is CASSLSGSTGELFF. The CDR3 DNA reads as TGTGCCAGCAGCCTTAGCGGGTCCACCGGGGAGCTGTTTTTT.

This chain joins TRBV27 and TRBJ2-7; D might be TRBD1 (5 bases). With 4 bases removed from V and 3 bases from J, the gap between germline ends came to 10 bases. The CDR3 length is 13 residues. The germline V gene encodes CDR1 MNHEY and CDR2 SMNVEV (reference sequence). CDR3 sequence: CASSSSQVYEQYF. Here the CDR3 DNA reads TGTGCCAGCAGTTCATCACAGGTCTACGAGCAGTACTTC.

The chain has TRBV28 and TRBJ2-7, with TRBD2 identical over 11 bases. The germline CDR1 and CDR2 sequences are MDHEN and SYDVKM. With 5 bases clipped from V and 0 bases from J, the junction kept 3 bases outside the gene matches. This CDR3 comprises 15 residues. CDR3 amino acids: CASSLTSGDSYEQYF. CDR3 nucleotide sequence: TGTGCCAGCAGTCTGACTAGCGGGGACTCCTACGAGCAGTACTTC.

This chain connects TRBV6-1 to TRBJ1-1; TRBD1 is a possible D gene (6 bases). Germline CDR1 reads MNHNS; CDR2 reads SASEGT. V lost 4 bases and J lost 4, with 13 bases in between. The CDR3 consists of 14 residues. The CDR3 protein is CASSGDRPTTEAFF. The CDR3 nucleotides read TGTGCCAGCAGTGGAGACAGGCCGACCACTGAAGCTTTCTTT.

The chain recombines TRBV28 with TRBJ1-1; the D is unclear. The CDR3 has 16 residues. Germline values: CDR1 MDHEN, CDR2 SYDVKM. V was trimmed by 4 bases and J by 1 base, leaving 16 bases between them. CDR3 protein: CASSSTRWAKNTEAFF. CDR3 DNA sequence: TGTGCCAGCAGTTCAACCCGATGGGCGAAGAACACTGAAGCTTTCTTT.

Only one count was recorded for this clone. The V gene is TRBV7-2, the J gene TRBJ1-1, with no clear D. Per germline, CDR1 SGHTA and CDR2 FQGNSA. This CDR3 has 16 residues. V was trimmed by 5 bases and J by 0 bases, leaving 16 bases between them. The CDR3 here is CASSTLGGDMNTEAFF. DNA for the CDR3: TGTGCCAGCAGCACCCTAGGAGGAGACATGAACACTGAAGCTTTCTTT. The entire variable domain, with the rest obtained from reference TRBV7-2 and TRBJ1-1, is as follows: GAGVSQSPSNKVTEKGKDVELRCDPISGHTALYWYRQSLGQGLEFLIYFQGNSAPDKSGLPSDRFSAERTGGSVSTLTIQRTQQEDSAVYLCASSTLGGDMNTEAFFGQGTRLTVV.

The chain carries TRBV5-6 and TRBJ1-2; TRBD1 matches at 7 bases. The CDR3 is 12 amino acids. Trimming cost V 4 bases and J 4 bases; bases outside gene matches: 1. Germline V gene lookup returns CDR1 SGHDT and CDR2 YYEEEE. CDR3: CASSRDSYGYTF. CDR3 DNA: TGTGCCAGCAGCAGGGACAGCTATGGCTACACCTTC. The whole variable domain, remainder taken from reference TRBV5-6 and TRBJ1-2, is DAGVTQSPTHLIKTRGQQVTLRCSPKSGHDTVSWYQQALGQGPQFIFQYYEEEERQRGNFPDRFSGHQFPNYSSELNVNALLLGDSALYLCASSRDSYGYTFGSGTRLTVV.

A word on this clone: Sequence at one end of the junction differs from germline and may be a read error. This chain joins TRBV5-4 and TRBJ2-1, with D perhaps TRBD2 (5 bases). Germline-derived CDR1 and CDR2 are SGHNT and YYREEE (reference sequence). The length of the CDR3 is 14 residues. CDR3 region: CASSLASGYSEQFF. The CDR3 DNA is TGTGCCAGCAGCTTGGCGTCGGGGTACAGTGAGCAGTTCTTC. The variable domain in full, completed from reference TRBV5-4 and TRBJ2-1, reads ETGVTQSPTHLIKTRGQQVTLRCSSQSGHNTVSWYQQALGQGPQFIFQYYREEENGRGNFPPRFSGLQFPNYSSELNVNALELDDSALYLCASSLASGYSEQFFGPGTRLTVL.

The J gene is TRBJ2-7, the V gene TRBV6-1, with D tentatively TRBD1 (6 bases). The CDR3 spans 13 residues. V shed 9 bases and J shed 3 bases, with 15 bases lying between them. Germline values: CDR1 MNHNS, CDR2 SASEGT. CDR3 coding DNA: TGTGCCAGTGTACAGGGCGGAATCTACGAGCAGTACTTC. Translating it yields CASVQGGIYEQYF.

DNA of the CDR3: TGTGCCAGCAGTCTAGTGGCAGCCTCGGGGTGGGCCCAGTACTTC. Translation gives CASSLVAASGWAQYF. The rearrangement links TRBV7-8 to TRBJ2-5; D may be TRBD2 (5 bases). This CDR3 has 15 amino acids. Trimming pared 6 bases from V and 9 bases from J, leaving 23 bases between. Per the germline V gene, CDR1 is SGHVS and CDR2 is FQNEAQ.

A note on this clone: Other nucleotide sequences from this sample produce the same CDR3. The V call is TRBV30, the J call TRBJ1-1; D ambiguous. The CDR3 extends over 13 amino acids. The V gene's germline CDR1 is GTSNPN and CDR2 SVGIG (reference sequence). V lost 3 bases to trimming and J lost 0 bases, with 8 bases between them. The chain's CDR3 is CAWSLTVNTEAFF. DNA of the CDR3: TGTGCCTGGAGCCTAACCGTGAACACTGAAGCTTTCTTT.

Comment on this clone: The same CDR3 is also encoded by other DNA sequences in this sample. The DNA of the CDR3 is TGTGCCTGGGGAGGGTTGGGAGAGACCCAGTACTTC. Its protein is CAWGGLGETQYF. This chain joins TRBV30 and TRBJ2-5; TRBD2 might be the D (6 bases). The CDR3 spans 12 residues. Germline CDR1 GTSNPN, CDR2 SVGIG (reference sequence). The ends were cut back, 5 bases at V and 4 bases at J, with 11 bases in the middle.

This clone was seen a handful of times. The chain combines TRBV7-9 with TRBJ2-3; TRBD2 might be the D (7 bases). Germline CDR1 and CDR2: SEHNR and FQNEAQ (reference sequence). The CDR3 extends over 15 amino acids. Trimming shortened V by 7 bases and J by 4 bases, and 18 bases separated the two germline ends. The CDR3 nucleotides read TGTGCCAGCAACCATTGGGGGGGGCCCGCAGATACGCAGTATTTT. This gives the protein CASNHWGGPADTQYF.

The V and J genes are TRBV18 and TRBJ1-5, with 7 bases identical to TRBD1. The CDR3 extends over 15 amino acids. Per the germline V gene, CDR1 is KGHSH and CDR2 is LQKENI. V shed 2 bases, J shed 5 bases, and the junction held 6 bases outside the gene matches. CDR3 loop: CASSPGTGAYQPQHF. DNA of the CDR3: TGTGCCAGCTCACCAGGAACAGGGGCTTATCAGCCCCAGCATTTT.

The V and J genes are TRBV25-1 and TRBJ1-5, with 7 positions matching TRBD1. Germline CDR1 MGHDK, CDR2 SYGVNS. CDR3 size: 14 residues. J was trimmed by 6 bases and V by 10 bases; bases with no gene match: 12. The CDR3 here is CAIPRQGELQPQHF. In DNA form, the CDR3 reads TGTGCCATCCCCCGACAGGGCGAGCTTCAGCCCCAGCATTTT.

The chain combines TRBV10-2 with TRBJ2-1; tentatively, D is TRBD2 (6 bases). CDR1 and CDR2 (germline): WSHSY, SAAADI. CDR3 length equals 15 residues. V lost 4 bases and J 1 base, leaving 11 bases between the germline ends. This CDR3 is CASSAFGGSYNEQFF. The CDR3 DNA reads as TGCGCCAGCAGTGCCTTTGGGGGGTCCTACAATGAGCAGTTCTTC.

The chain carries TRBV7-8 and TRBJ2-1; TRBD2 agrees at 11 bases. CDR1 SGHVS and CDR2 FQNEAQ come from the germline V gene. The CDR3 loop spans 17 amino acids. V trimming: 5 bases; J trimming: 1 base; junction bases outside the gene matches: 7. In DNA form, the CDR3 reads TGTGCCAGCAGCCGCGCCCGACTAGCGGGGTCCTACAATGAGCAGTTCTTC. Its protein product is CASSRARLAGSYNEQFF.

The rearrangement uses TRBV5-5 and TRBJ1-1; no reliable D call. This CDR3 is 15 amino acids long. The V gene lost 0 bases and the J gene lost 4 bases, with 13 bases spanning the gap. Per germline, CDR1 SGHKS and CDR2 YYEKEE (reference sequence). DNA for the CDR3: TGTGCCAGCAGCTTGGTAAGTGGGCCGAGCACTGAAGCTTTCTTT. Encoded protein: CASSLVSGPSTEAFF.

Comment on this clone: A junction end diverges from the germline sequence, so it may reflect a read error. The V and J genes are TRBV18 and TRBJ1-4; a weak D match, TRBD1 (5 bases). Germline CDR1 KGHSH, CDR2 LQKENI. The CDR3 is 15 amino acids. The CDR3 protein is CASSSPGGENEKLFF. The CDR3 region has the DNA TGTGCCAGCTCATCACCGGGAGGGGAGAATGAAAAACTGTTTTTT.